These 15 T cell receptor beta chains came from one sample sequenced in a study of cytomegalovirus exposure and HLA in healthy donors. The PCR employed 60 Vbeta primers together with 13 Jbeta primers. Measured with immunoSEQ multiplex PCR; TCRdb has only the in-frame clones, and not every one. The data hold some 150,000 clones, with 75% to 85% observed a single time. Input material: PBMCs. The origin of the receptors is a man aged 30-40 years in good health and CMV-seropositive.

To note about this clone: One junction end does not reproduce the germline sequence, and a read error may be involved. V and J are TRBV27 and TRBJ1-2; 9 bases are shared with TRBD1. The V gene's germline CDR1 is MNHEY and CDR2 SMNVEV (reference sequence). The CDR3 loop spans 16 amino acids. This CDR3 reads CATSPLPDRGLNGYTF. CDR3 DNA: TGTGCCACCAGTCCTCTCCCGGACAGGGGTCTTAATGGCTACACCTTC.

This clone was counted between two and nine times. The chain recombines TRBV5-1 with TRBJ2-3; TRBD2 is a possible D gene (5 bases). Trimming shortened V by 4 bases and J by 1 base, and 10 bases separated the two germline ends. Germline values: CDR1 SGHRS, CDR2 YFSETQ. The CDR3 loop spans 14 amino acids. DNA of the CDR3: TGCGCCAGCAGCCGGCAGGAGGGCACAGATACGCAGTATTTT. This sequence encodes CASSRQEGTDTQYF. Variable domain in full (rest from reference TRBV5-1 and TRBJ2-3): KAGVTQTPRYLIKTRGQQVTLSCSPISGHRSVSWYQQTPGQGLQFLFEYFSETQRNKGNFPGRFSGRQFSNSRSEMNVSTLELGDSALYLCASSRQEGTDTQYFGPGTRLTVL.

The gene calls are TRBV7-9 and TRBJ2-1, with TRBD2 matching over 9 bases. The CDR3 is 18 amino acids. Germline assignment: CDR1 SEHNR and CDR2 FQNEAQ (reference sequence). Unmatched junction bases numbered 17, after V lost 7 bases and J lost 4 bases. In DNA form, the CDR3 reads TGTGCCAGCACCACCGTGATAGCGGGAGATCCAAGGTACAATGAGCAGTTCTTC. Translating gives CASTTVIAGDPRYNEQFF. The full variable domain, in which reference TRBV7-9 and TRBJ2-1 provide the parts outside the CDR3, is DTGVSQNPRHKITKRGQNVTFRCDPISEHNRLYWYRQTLGQGPEFLTYFQNEAQLEKSRLLSDRFSAERPKGSFSTLEIQRTEQGDSAMYLCASTTVIAGDPRYNEQFFGPGTRLTVL.

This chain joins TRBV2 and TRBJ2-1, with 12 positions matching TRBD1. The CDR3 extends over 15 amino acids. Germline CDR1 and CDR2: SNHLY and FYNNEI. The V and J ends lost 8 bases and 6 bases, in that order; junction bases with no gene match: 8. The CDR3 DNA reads TGTGCCAGCGGTAGGAGGGACAGGGGGCCCAATGAGCAGTTCTTC. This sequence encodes CASGRRDRGPNEQFF.

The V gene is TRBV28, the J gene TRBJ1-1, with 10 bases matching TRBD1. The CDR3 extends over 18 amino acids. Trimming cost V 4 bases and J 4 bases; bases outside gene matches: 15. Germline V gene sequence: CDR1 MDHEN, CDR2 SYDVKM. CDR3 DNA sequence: TGTGCCAGCAGTTCCTCGCCAGGTGACAGGGGGCAGATCACTGAAGCTTTCTTT. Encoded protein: CASSSSPGDRGQITEAFF. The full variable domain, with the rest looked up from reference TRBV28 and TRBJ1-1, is DVKVTQSSRYLVKRTGEKVFLECVQDMDHENMFWYRQDPGLGLRLIYFSYDVKMKEKGDIPEGYSVSREKKERFSLILESASTNQTSMYLCASSSSPGDRGQITEAFFGQGTRLTVV.

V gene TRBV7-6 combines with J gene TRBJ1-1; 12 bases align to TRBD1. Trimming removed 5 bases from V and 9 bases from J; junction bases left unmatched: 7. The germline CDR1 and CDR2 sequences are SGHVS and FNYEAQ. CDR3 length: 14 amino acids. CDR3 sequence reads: CASSPEGQGAKAFF. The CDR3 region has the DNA TGTGCCAGCAGCCCGGAGGGACAGGGGGCGAAAGCTTTCTTT.

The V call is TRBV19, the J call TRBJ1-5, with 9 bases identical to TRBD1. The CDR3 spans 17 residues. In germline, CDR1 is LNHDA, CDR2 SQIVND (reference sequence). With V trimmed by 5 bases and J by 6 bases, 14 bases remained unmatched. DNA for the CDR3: TGTGCCAGTAGTGGGAAACCGGGACAGGGAGGAACTCAGCCCCAGCATTTT. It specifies CASSGKPGQGGTQPQHF.

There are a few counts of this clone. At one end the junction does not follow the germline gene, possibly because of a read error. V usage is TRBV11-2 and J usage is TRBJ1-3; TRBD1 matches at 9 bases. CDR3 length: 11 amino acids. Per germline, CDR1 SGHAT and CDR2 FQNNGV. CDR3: CASSWGQGLNF. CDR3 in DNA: TGTGCCAGCAGCTGGGGACAGGGTCTTAATTTT.

CDR3 sequence reads: CASTPGVLSSYEQYF. The CDR3 DNA follows: TGTGCCAGTACCCCTGGAGTGCTTAGCTCCTACGAGCAGTACTTC. V usage is TRBV19 and J usage is TRBJ2-7; D gene ambiguous. Germline lookup yields CDR1 LNHDA and CDR2 SQIVND (reference sequence). This CDR3 is 15 amino acids long. V was pared by 7 bases and J by 0 bases, with 16 bases between.

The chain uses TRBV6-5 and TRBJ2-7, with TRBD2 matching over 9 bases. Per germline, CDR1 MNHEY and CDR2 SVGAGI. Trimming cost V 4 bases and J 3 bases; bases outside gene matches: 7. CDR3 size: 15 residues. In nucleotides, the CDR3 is TGTGCCAGCAGTTCGCCAGCGGGAGGCTTCTACGAGCAGTACTTC. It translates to CASSSPAGGFYEQYF.

The CDR3 bases are TGTGCCAGCAGCTTCCTCGCAGGGGATAAGGGCTACACCTTC. This encodes CASSFLAGDKGYTF. This sequence joins TRBV7-8 and TRBJ1-2; TRBD1 might be the D (6 bases). V gave up 3 bases and J gave up 8 bases, with 16 bases separating them. Germline loops: CDR1 SGHVS, CDR2 FQNEAQ. The CDR3 runs 14 residues. Combining the CDR3 with reference TRBV7-8 and TRBJ1-2 gives the whole variable domain GAGVSQSPRYKVAKRGQDVALRCDPISGHVSLFWYQQALGQGPEFLTYFQNEAQLDKSGLPSDRFFAERPEGSVSTLKIQRTQQEDSAVYLCASSFLAGDKGYTFGSGTRLTVV.

The DNA for the CDR3 is TGTGCCAGCAGTTGGGGGCCGAACACTGAAGCTTTCTTT. Translating gives CASSWGPNTEAFF. This chain joins TRBV6-5 and TRBJ1-1; tentative D call: TRBD1 (6 bases). V lost 4 bases, J lost 1 base, and 7 bases lay in between. The germline V gene encodes CDR1 MNHEY and CDR2 SVGAGI. CDR3 length equals 13 residues.

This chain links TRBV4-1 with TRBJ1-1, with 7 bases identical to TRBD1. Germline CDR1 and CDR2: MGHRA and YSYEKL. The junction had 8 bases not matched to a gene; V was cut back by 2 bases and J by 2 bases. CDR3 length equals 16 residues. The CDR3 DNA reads TGCGCCAGCAGCCAACGGAGGACAGGCCTCAACACTGAAGCTTTCTTT. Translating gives CASSQRRTGLNTEAFF.

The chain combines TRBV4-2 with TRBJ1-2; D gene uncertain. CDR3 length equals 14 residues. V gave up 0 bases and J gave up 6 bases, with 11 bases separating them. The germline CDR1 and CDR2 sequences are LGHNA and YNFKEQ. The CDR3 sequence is CASSQDTRSHGYTF. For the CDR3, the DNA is TGTGCCAGCAGCCAAGATACCAGATCCCATGGCTACACCTTC.

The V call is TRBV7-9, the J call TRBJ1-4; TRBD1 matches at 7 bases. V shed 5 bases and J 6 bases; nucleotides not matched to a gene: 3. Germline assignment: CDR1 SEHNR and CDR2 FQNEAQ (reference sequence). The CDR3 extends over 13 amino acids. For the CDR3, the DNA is TGTGCCAGCAGCCTCGGACAGGATGAAAAACTGTTTTTT. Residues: CASSLGQDEKLFF.